This T cell receptor (beta chain) stems from a study of blood T cells in healthy people across ages. PCR was performed a second time for about 7 to 12 cycles using a sample-barcoded 5' primer and a J-beta primer mix. One entry per CDR3 protein results from TCRdb running MiXCR on the 5' RACE reads. This sample has roughly 2 million distinct CDR3 sequences, with approximately 50% found just once. Overall study results and limits: A roughly linear age-dependent decrease characterized TCR beta diversity per million T cells.

Comment on this clonotype: The antigen is not known.

The source material was blood. The source of this sequence is a woman in her forties in good health.

The CDR3: CASSVVPSGGRRDNEQFF. CDR3 bases: TGTGCCAGCAGCGTAGTGCCTAGCGGGGGCCGAAGGGACAATGAGCAGTTCTTC. The rearrangement uses TRBV9 and TRBJ2-1; 10 nucleotides agree with TRBD2. V lost 0 bases and J lost 5; bases outside the gene matches: 11. CDR1 is SGDLS and CDR2 is YYNGEE in the germline V gene. The CDR3 extends over 18 amino acids.